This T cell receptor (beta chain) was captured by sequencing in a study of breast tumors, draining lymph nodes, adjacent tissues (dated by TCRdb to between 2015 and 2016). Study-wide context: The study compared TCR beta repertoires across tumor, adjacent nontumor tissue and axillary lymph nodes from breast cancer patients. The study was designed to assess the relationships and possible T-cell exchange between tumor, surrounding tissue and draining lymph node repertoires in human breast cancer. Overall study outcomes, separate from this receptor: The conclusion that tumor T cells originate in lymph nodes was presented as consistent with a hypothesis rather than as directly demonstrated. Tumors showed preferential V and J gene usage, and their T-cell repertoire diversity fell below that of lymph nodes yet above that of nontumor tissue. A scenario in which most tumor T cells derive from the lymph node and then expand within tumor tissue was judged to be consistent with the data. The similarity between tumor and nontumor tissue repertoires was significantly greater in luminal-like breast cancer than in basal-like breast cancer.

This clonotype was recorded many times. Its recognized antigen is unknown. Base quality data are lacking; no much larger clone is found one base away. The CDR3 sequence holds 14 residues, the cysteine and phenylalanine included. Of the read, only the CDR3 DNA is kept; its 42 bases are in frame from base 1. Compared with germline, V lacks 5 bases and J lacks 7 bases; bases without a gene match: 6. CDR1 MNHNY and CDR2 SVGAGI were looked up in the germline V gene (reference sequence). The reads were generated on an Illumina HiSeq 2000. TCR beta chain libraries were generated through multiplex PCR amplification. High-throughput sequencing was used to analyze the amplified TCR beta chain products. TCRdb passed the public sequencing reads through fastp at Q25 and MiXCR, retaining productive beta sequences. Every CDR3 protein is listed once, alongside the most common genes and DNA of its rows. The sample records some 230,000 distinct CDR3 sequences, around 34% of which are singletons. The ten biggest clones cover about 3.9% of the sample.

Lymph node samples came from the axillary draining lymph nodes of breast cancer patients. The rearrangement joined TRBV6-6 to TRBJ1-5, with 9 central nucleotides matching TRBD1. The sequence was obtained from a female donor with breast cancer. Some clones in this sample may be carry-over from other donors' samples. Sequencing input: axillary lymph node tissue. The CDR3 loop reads CASSTGGVGQPQHF. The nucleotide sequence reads TGTGCCAGCAGTACAGGGGGCGTGGGGCAGCCCCAGCATTTT.